The sequence of this TCR beta chain was determined in a study of breast tumors, draining lymph nodes, adjacent tissues. General study results and limits: The lymph node origin of tumor T cells was framed as consistent with a hypothesis, not demonstrated. Data fit most tumor T cells coming from lymph node, expanding in tumor. Luminal-like breast cancer showed significantly higher tumor–nontumor repertoire similarity than basal-like.

The V end lost 5 bases, the J end lost 10 bases, and 13 bases lay between the germline ends. The CDR3 length is 13 residues. The germline V gene encodes CDR1 SGHRS and CDR2 YFSETQ. Axillary draining lymph nodes of breast cancer patients supplied the node samples. TCRdb re-called the multiplex PCR reads through MiXCR, storing one row per CDR3 protein. The sample has 150,000 to 200,000 distinct CDR3 sequences, roughly 31% seen once. This clonotype showed up many times. No antigen is known for it. This receptor was obtained from a female donor with breast cancer. Some clones in this sample may be carry-over from other donors' samples. V usage is TRBV5-1 and J usage is TRBJ1-6; D is perhaps TRBD1 (6 bases). The sequenced sample consisted of axillary lymph node tissue. Here the CDR3 DNA reads TGCGCCAGCAGAAGACAGGTTGACTCACCCCTCCACTTT. Encoded protein: CASRRQVDSPLHF.